These T cell receptor beta chains were read from a single sample in a study of blood T cell repertoires in COVID-19. Clones were read by immunoSEQ multiplex PCR, and TCRdb kept only the in-frame ones, dropping some. The sample includes about 29,000 clones, approximately 91% seen only once; the top ten take over 4.5%. Input material: peripheral blood. The receptors originated from a man aged 65-85 years with active COVID-19. Both conserved end residues are part of each CDR3. The D gene is left open where the match is weak. Where a row states a size, it is once, few, many or the class of an expanded clone; other rows omit it.

len: 15
j_gene: TRBJ2-1
v_gene: TRBV7-2
abundance: NA
d_gene: TRBD2
CDR3nt: TGTGCCAGCAGCTTATTACTAGCGGGGGGGAATGAGCAGTTCTTC
CDR3aa: CASSLLLAGGNEQFF

len: 15
j_gene: TRBJ2-3
v_gene: TRBV7-2
abundance: NA
d_gene: NA
CDR3nt: TGTGCCAGCAGCTTAGTAGGGGTTGGCACAGATACGCAGTATTTT
CDR3aa: CASSLVGVGTDTQYF

len: 18
j_gene: TRBJ1-3
v_gene: TRBV7-3
abundance: once
d_gene: NA
CDR3nt: TGTGCCAGCAGCTTACAACCACCAGGGTTAAGCTCTGGAAACACCATATATTTT
CDR3aa: CASSLQPPGLSSGNTIYF

len: 13
j_gene: TRBJ1-1
v_gene: TRBV5-1
abundance: NA
d_gene: NA
CDR3nt: TGCGCCAGCAGCTTGAGCAGGTACACTGAAGCTTTCTTT
CDR3aa: CASSLSRYTEAFF

len: 15
j_gene: TRBJ2-1
v_gene: TRBV30
abundance: once
d_gene: TRBD2
CDR3nt: TGTGCCTGGAGTAATAAGGGACTAGCCTACAATGAGCAGTTCTTC
CDR3aa: CAWSNKGLAYNEQFF

len: 14
j_gene: TRBJ1-5
v_gene: TRBV9
abundance: NA
d_gene: TRBD1
CDR3nt: TGTGCCAGCAGCGCCCACAGGGGAGATCAGCCCCAGCATTTT
CDR3aa: CASSAHRGDQPQHF

len: 15
j_gene: TRBJ2-7
v_gene: TRBV19
abundance: NA
d_gene: TRBD1
CDR3nt: TGTGCCAGTAGTCGGCGCGGACAGGGGAGCTACGAGCAGTACTTC
CDR3aa: CASSRRGQGSYEQYF

len: 15
j_gene: TRBJ2-5
v_gene: TRBV5-5
abundance: NA
d_gene: TRBD2
CDR3nt: TGTGCCAGCAGCTGGGGAGGGGCAAGTGGGGAGACCCAGTACTTC
CDR3aa: CASSWGGASGETQYF

len: 16
j_gene: TRBJ2-3
v_gene: TRBV7-2
abundance: NA
d_gene: NA
CDR3nt: TGTGCCAGCAGCTTGCAGTCGGGACACAGCACAGATACGCAGTATTTT
CDR3aa: CASSLQSGHSTDTQYF

len: 15
j_gene: TRBJ2-3
v_gene: TRBV10-3
abundance: NA
d_gene: TRBD2
CDR3nt: TGTGCCATCAGTGAAAGAGCGGGGGCGGGAGATACGCAGTATTTT
CDR3aa: CAISERAGAGDTQYF

len: 17
j_gene: TRBJ2-1
v_gene: TRBV27
abundance: NA
d_gene: TRBD1
CDR3nt: TGTGCCAGCAGTTCCGGGACAGGGTCTAGGGTCTACAATGAGCAGTTCTTC
CDR3aa: CASSSGTGSRVYNEQFF

len: 15
j_gene: TRBJ2-5
v_gene: TRBV5-6
abundance: NA
d_gene: TRBD2
CDR3nt: TGTGCCAGCAGCTCGGAACTAGCGGACCAAGAGACCCAGTACTTC
CDR3aa: CASSSELADQETQYF

len: 14
j_gene: TRBJ1-1
v_gene: TRBV7-8
abundance: NA
d_gene: NA
CDR3nt: TGTGCCAGCAGCCTTACGGGGGGCAACACTGAAGCTTTCTTT
CDR3aa: CASSLTGGNTEAFF

len: 15
j_gene: TRBJ2-7
v_gene: TRBV9
abundance: NA
d_gene: NA
CDR3nt: TGTGCCAGCAGCGTAGATGCGGGATTTTCCTACGAGCAGTACTTC
CDR3aa: CASSVDAGFSYEQYF

len: 16
j_gene: TRBJ1-6
v_gene: TRBV9
abundance: once
d_gene: TRBD1
CDR3nt: TGTGCCAGCAGCTCGACAGGGGCGCAATATAATTCACCCCTCCACTTT
CDR3aa: CASSSTGAQYNSPLHF

len: 17
j_gene: TRBJ2-7
v_gene: TRBV5-4
abundance: NA
d_gene: NA
CDR3nt: TGTGCCAGCAGCCCATTTGGGCGAGGGAGAAACACCTACGAGCAGTACTTC
CDR3aa: CASSPFGRGRNTYEQYF

len: 18
j_gene: TRBJ1-1
v_gene: TRBV27
abundance: NA
d_gene: TRBD1
CDR3nt: TGTGCCAGCAGTTTATTGGTCGGGACAGGGGTAGGAAACACTGAAGCTTTCTTT
CDR3aa: CASSLLVGTGVGNTEAFF

len: 16
j_gene: TRBJ1-5
v_gene: TRBV19
abundance: NA
d_gene: NA
CDR3nt: TGTGCCAGTAGTATTGGGGGAGGTAGGCCCAATCAGCCCCAGCATTTT
CDR3aa: CASSIGGGRPNQPQHF

len: 19
j_gene: TRBJ2-7
v_gene: TRBV21-1
abundance: NA
d_gene: NA
CDR3nt: TGTGCCAGCACTCCGCAGAGGGCAGGGGGGAACGGGGCCTCCTACGAGCAGTACTTC
CDR3aa: CASTPQRAGGNGASYEQYF

len: 12
j_gene: TRBJ1-2
v_gene: TRBV7-8
abundance: few
d_gene: NA
CDR3nt: TGTGCCAGCAGCCGACAGAACTATGGCTACACCTTC
CDR3aa: CASSRQNYGYTF

len: 15
j_gene: TRBJ1-3
v_gene: TRBV5-6
abundance: NA
d_gene: TRBD1
CDR3nt: TGTGCCAGCAGCCAAACAGGGGGCTCTGGAAACACCATATATTTT
CDR3aa: CASSQTGGSGNTIYF

len: 14
j_gene: TRBJ2-7
v_gene: TRBV7-9
abundance: NA
d_gene: NA
CDR3nt: TGTGCCAGCGCGAACAGGGGGGGGATCTACGAGCAGTACTTC
CDR3aa: CASANRGGIYEQYF

len: 14
j_gene: TRBJ2-7
v_gene: TRBV9
abundance: NA
d_gene: TRBD1
CDR3nt: TGTGCCAGCAGCCCCCGACAGGGATGGTACGAGCAGTACTTC
CDR3aa: CASSPRQGWYEQYF

len: 18
j_gene: TRBJ2-3
v_gene: TRBV19
abundance: NA
d_gene: TRBD2
CDR3nt: TGTGCCAGTAGTATAGTGCGGGGCAGCGGGAGTCTCACAGATACGCAGTATTTT
CDR3aa: CASSIVRGSGSLTDTQYF

len: 13
j_gene: TRBJ1-4
v_gene: TRBV4-3
abundance: NA
d_gene: TRBD1
CDR3nt: TGCGCCAGCAGCCAGGACAGGGCAGAAAAACTGTTTTTT
CDR3aa: CASSQDRAEKLFF

len: 15
j_gene: TRBJ1-5
v_gene: TRBV20-1
abundance: NA
d_gene: TRBD1
CDR3nt: TGCAGTGCTAGTCCAGGGGGTGGAAGCAATCAGCCCCAGCATTTT
CDR3aa: CSASPGGGSNQPQHF

len: 12
j_gene: TRBJ1-1
v_gene: TRBV3-1/TRBV3-2
abundance: NA
d_gene: NA
CDR3nt: TGTGCCAGCAGCCAAGATTGGGGGCAGGCTTTCTTT
CDR3aa: CASSQDWGQAFF

len: 14
j_gene: TRBJ2-7
v_gene: TRBV19
abundance: NA
d_gene: TRBD1
CDR3nt: TGTGCCAGTAGTTCGGGACAGGGGCCCTACGAGCAGTACTTC
CDR3aa: CASSSGQGPYEQYF

len: 14
j_gene: TRBJ2-3
v_gene: TRBV6-2/TRBV6-3
abundance: NA
d_gene: NA
CDR3nt: TGTGCCAGCAGCCCGGGACACAGCACAGATACGCAGTATTTT
CDR3aa: CASSPGHSTDTQYF

len: 14
j_gene: TRBJ1-6
v_gene: TRBV2
abundance: NA
d_gene: NA
CDR3nt: TGTGCCAGCAGAGGACAGTCTTATAATTCACCCCTCCACTTT
CDR3aa: CASRGQSYNSPLHF

len: 16
j_gene: TRBJ1-2
v_gene: TRBV7-9
abundance: few
d_gene: TRBD1
CDR3nt: TGTGCCAGCAGCTCCGGGACAGGGGGAAGGGTCGTGGGCTACACCTTC
CDR3aa: CASSSGTGGRVVGYTF

len: 12
j_gene: TRBJ1-5
v_gene: TRBV27
abundance: NA
d_gene: NA
CDR3nt: TGTGCCAGCAAGGGGTTTAATCAGCCCCAGCATTTT
CDR3aa: CASKGFNQPQHF

len: 16
j_gene: TRBJ2-7
v_gene: TRBV6-2/TRBV6-3
abundance: NA
d_gene: TRBD2
CDR3nt: TGTGCCAGCAGTTACCAGCTCGGGGGGGCGATCTACGAGCAGTACTTC
CDR3aa: CASSYQLGGAIYEQYF

len: 15
j_gene: TRBJ2-1
v_gene: TRBV4-1
abundance: NA
d_gene: NA
CDR3nt: TGCGCCAGCAGCCTAAGAACAGACCCTTACAATGAGCAGTTCTTC
CDR3aa: CASSLRTDPYNEQFF

len: 18
j_gene: TRBJ1-5
v_gene: TRBV18
abundance: NA
d_gene: TRBD1
CDR3nt: TGTGCCAGCTCACCTACCGGGACAGGGGCACGGGGCAATCAGCCCCAGCATTTT
CDR3aa: CASSPTGTGARGNQPQHF

len: 12
j_gene: TRBJ1-2
v_gene: TRBV24-1
abundance: NA
d_gene: NA
CDR3nt: TGTGCCACCAGTGATTCCGGGGTTGGCTACACCTTC
CDR3aa: CATSDSGVGYTF

len: 13
j_gene: TRBJ2-5
v_gene: TRBV2
abundance: NA
d_gene: NA
CDR3nt: TGTGCCAGCAGAGACAGGTACCAAGAGACCCAGTACTTC
CDR3aa: CASRDRYQETQYF

len: 16
j_gene: TRBJ1-1
v_gene: TRBV6-5
abundance: NA
d_gene: NA
CDR3nt: TGTGCCAGCAGTTTAGGAGGGCTAGGCATGAACACTGAAGCTTTCTTT
CDR3aa: CASSLGGLGMNTEAFF

len: 15
j_gene: TRBJ1-4
v_gene: TRBV30
abundance: NA
d_gene: NA
CDR3nt: TGTGCCTGGAGTATTAGAGATGCAACTAATGAAAAACTGTTTTTT
CDR3aa: CAWSIRDATNEKLFF

len: 18
j_gene: TRBJ2-1
v_gene: TRBV2
abundance: NA
d_gene: TRBD1
CDR3nt: TGTGCCAGCAGGCCTCCACAGGGGGCCCTTAGCTCCTACAATGAGCAGTTCTTC
CDR3aa: CASRPPQGALSSYNEQFF

len: 15
j_gene: TRBJ2-3
v_gene: TRBV6-4
abundance: NA
d_gene: NA
CDR3nt: TGTGCCAGCAGCCGGAGCGGACCTAGCACAGATACGCAGTATTTT
CDR3aa: CASSRSGPSTDTQYF

len: 15
j_gene: TRBJ1-1
v_gene: TRBV4-3
abundance: NA
d_gene: TRBD1
CDR3nt: TGCGCCAGCAGCCGAGTACAGGGGGTGAACACTGAAGCTTTCTTT
CDR3aa: CASSRVQGVNTEAFF

len: 14
j_gene: TRBJ2-3
v_gene: TRBV5-1
abundance: NA
d_gene: TRBD2
CDR3nt: TGCGCCAGCCATCTAGCGGGGGGAGGGGATACGCAGTATTTT
CDR3aa: CASHLAGGGDTQYF

len: 15
j_gene: TRBJ2-7
v_gene: TRBV25-1
abundance: few
d_gene: TRBD2
CDR3nt: TGTGCCAGCAGTGAATATACGGGGGGTATCGGCGAGCAGTACTTC
CDR3aa: CASSEYTGGIGEQYF

len: 13
j_gene: TRBJ2-7
v_gene: TRBV15
abundance: NA
d_gene: TRBD1
CDR3nt: TGTGCCACCAGCAGACCAGGGGGCTACGAGCAGTACTTC
CDR3aa: CATSRPGGYEQYF

len: 15
j_gene: TRBJ1-4
v_gene: TRBV5-1
abundance: NA
d_gene: TRBD1
CDR3nt: TGCGCCAGCAGCTTGACGGGACAGGGGAGTGAAAAACTGTTTTTT
CDR3aa: CASSLTGQGSEKLFF

len: 16
j_gene: TRBJ2-5
v_gene: TRBV7-2
abundance: NA
d_gene: TRBD1
CDR3nt: TGTGCCAGCAGCTTAGGGAGACAGGGACGCCAAGAGACCCAGTACTTC
CDR3aa: CASSLGRQGRQETQYF

len: 15
j_gene: TRBJ2-1
v_gene: TRBV7-2
abundance: NA
d_gene: NA
CDR3nt: TGTGCCAGCAGCTCCAGACAGTTTAGGTCGGATGAGCAGTTCTTC
CDR3aa: CASSSRQFRSDEQFF

len: 13
j_gene: TRBJ1-2
v_gene: TRBV5-4
abundance: few
d_gene: TRBD1
CDR3nt: TGTGCCAGCAGTCCCGGGACAGGGGTTAGCTACACCTTC
CDR3aa: CASSPGTGVSYTF

len: 14
j_gene: TRBJ1-1
v_gene: TRBV7-3
abundance: NA
d_gene: NA
CDR3nt: TGTGCCAGCAGCTTAGACACTTTGAACACTGAAGCTTTCTTT
CDR3aa: CASSLDTLNTEAFF

len: 15
j_gene: TRBJ2-2
v_gene: TRBV10-3
abundance: NA
d_gene: NA
CDR3nt: TGTGCCATCAGTTTTCTAGCACCGAACACCGGGGAGCTGTTTTTT
CDR3aa: CAISFLAPNTGELFF

len: 13
j_gene: TRBJ1-4
v_gene: TRBV14
abundance: NA
d_gene: NA
CDR3nt: TGTGCCAGCAGCCCCGGGGTACATGAAAAACTGTTTTTT
CDR3aa: CASSPGVHEKLFF

len: 17
j_gene: TRBJ1-5
v_gene: TRBV6-2/TRBV6-3
abundance: NA
d_gene: TRBD1
CDR3nt: TGTGCCAGCAGTTTCACAGGGGCCCGATCAATAAGTCAGCCCCAGCATTTT
CDR3aa: CASSFTGARSISQPQHF

len: 20
j_gene: TRBJ1-1
v_gene: TRBV11-3
abundance: medium-sized
d_gene: NA
CDR3nt: TGTGCCAGCAGCTTACTTACCCACGGGCAGAGAGGGCTTAAGGACACTGAAGCTTTCTTT
CDR3aa: CASSLLTHGQRGLKDTEAFF